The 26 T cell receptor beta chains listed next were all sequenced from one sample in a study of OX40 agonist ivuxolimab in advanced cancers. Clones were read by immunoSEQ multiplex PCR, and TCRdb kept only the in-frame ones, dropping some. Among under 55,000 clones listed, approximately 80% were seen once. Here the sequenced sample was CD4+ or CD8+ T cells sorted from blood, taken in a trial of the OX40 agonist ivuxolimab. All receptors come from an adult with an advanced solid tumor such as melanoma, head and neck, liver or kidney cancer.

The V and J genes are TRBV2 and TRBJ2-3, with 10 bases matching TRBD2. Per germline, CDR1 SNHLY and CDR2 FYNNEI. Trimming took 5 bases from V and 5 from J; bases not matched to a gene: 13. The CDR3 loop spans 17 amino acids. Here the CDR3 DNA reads TGTGCCAGCAGTCGGGGGGCCCCAGCGGGGGGGCAAGATACGCAGTATTTT. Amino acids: CASSRGAPAGGQDTQYF.

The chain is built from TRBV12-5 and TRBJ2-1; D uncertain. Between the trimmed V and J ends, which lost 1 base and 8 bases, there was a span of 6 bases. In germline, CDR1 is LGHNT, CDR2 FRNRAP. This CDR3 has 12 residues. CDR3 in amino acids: CASGLGPHEQFF. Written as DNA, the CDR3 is TGTGCTAGTGGTTTGGGGCCCCATGAGCAGTTCTTC.

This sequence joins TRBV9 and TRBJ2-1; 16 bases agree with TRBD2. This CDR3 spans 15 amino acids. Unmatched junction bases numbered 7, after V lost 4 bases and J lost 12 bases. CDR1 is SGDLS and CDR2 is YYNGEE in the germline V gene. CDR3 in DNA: TGTGCCAGCAGCTCTGGGACTAGCGGGGGGGCCCGGCAGTTCTTC. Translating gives CASSSGTSGGARQFF.

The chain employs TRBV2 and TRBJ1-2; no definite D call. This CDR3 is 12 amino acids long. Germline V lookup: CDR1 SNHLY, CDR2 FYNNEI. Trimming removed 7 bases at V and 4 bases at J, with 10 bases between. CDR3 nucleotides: TGTGCCAGCATGGCTCGCACCTATGGCTACACCTTC. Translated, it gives CASMARTYGYTF. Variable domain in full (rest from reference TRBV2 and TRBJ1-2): EPEVTQTPSHQVTQMGQEVILRCVPISNHLYFYWYRQILGQKVEFLVSFYNNEISEKSEIFDDQFSVERPDGSNFTLKIRSTKLEDSAMYFCASMARTYGYTFGSGTRLTVV.

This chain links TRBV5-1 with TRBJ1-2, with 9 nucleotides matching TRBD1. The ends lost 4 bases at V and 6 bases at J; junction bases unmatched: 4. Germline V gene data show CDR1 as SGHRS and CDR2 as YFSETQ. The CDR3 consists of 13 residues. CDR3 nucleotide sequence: TGCGCCAGCAGCCCGGACAGGGGAGATGGCTACACCTTC. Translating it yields CASSPDRGDGYTF.

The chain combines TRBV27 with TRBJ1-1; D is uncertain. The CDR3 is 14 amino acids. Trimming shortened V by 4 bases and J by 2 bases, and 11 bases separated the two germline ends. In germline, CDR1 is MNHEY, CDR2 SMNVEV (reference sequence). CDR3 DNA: TGTGCCAGCAGTTCCTTGTCGGAAAACACTGAAGCTTTCTTT. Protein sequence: CASSSLSENTEAFF.

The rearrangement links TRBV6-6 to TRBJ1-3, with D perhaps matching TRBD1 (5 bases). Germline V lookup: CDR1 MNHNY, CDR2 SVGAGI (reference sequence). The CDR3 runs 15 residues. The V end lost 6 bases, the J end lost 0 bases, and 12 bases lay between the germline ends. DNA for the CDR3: TGTGCCAGCAGAGGGGACCGATACTCTGGAAACACCATATATTTT. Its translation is CASRGDRYSGNTIYF.

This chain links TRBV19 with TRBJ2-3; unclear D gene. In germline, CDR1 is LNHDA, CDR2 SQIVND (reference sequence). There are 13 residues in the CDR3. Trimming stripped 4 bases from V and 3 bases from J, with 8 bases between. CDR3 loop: CASSTIETDTQYF. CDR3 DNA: TGTGCCAGTAGTACGATTGAGACAGATACGCAGTATTTT.

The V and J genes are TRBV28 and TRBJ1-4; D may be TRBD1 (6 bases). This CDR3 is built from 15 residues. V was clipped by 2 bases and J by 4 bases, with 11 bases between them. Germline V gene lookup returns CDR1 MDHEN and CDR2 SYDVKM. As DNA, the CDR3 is TGTGCCAGCAGTTTAAGGGGGTTCATTAATGAAAAACTGTTTTTT. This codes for CASSLRGFINEKLFF.

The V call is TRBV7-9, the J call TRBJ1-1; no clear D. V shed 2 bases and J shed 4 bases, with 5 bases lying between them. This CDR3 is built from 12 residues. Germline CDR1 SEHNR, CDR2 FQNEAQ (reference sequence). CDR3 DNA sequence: TGTGCCAGCAGCTTATTGGGCACTGAAGCTTTCTTT. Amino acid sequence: CASSLLGTEAFF.

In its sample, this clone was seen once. The CDR3 here is CASSSGLAGGPVDTQYF. Written as DNA, the CDR3 is TGTGCCAGCAGCTCGGGACTAGCGGGGGGGCCGGTAGATACGCAGTATTTT. The chain employs TRBV5-4 and TRBJ2-3; 16 bases agree with TRBD2. CDR1 SGHNT and CDR2 YYREEE come from the germline V gene (reference sequence). The CDR3 sequence is 17 residues long. Trimming cost V 3 bases and J 5 bases; bases outside gene matches: 6.

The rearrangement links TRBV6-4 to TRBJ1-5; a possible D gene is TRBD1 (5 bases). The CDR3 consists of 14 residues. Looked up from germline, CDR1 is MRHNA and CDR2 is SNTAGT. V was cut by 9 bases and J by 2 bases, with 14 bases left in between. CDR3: CARIKGLGNQPQHF. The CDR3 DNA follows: TGTGCCAGGATAAAGGGGCTCGGCAATCAGCCCCAGCATTTT.

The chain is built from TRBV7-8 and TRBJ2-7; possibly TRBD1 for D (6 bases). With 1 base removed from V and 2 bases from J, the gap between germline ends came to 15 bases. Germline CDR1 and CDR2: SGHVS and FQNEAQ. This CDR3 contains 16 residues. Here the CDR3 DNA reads TGTGCCAGCAGCTTAGTGGGCGGCACAGGGCCCTACGAGCAGTACGTC. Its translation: CASSLVGGTGPYEQYV.

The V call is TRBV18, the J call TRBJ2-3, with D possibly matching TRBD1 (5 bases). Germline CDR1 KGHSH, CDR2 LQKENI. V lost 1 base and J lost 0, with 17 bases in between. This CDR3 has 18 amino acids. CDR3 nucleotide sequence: TGTGCCAGCTCACCACTCCGGCAGGGCCCATCTAGCACAGATACGCAGTATTTT. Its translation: CASSPLRQGPSSTDTQYF.

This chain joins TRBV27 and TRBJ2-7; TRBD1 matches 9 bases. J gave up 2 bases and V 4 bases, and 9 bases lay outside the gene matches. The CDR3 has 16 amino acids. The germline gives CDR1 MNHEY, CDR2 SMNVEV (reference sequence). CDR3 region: CASSSGTGNPPYEQYF. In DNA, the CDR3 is TGTGCCAGCAGTTCCGGGACAGGGAATCCCCCCTACGAGCAGTACTTC.

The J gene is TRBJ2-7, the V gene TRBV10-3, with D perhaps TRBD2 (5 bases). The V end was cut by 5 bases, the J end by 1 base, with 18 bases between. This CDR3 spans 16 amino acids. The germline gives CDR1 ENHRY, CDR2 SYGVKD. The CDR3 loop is CAISSGLHGKSYEQYV. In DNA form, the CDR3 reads TGTGCCATCAGTAGTGGCCTTCACGGGAAATCCTACGAGCAGTACGTC.

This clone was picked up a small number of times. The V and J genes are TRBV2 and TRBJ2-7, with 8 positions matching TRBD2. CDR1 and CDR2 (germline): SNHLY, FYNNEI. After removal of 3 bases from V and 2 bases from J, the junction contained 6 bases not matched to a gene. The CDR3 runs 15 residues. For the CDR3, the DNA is TGTGCCAGCAGTGATCCAGGGACTAGGGCCTACGAGCAGTACTTC. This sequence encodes CASSDPGTRAYEQYF. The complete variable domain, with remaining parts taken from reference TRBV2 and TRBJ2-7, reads EPEVTQTPSHQVTQMGQEVILRCVPISNHLYFYWYRQILGQKVEFLVSFYNNEISEKSEIFDDQFSVERPDGSNFTLKIRSTKLEDSAMYFCASSDPGTRAYEQYFGPGTRLTVT.

The DNA of the CDR3 is TGTGCCAGCAGCTTGACTGGGAGCCAAGAGACCCAGTACTTC. Residues: CASSLTGSQETQYF. The V call is TRBV5-4, the J call TRBJ2-5; perhaps TRBD2 as D (5 bases). The CDR3 sequence is 14 residues long. CDR1 is SGHNT, CDR2 YYREEE, per germline (reference sequence). V was trimmed by 1 base and J by 1 base, leaving 8 bases between them. The complete variable domain, with remaining parts taken from reference TRBV5-4 and TRBJ2-5, reads ETGVTQSPTHLIKTRGQQVTLRCSSQSGHNTVSWYQQALGQGPQFIFQYYREEENGRGNFPPRFSGLQFPNYSSELNVNALELDDSALYLCASSLTGSQETQYFGPGTRLLVL.

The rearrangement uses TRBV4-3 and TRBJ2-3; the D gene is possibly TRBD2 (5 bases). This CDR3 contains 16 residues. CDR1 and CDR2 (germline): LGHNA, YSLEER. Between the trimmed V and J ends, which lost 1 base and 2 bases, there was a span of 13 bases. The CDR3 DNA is TGCGCCAGCAGCCAAGCCGGCAGCGGCAACACAGATACGCAGTATTTT. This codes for CASSQAGSGNTDTQYF.

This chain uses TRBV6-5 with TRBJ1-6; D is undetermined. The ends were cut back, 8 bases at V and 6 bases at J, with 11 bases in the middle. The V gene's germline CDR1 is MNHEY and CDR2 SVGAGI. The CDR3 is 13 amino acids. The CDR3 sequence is CASRAGSNSPLHF. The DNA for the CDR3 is TGTGCCAGCCGGGCAGGATCTAATTCACCCCTCCACTTT.

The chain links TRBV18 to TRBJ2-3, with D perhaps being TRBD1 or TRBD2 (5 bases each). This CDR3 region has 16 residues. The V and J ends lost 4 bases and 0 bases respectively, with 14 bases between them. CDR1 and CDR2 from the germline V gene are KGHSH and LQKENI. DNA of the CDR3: TGTGCCAGCTCACAGTACAGTGGGGACAGCACAGATACGCAGTATTTT. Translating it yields CASSQYSGDSTDTQYF.

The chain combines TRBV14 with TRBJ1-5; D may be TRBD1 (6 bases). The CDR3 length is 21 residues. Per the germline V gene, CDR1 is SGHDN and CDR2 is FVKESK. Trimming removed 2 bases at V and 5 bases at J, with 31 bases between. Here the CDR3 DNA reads TGTGCCAGCAGCCAAAGCCCTGCCCCCTTCCGACAGGTCGGTGTGGATCAGCCCCAGCATTTT. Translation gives CASSQSPAPFRQVGVDQPQHF.

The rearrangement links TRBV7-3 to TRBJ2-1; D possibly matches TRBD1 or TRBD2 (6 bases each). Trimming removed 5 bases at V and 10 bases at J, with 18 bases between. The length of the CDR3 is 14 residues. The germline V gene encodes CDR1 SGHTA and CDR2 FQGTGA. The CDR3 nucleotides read TGTGCCAGCAGCCTGTCCCCCTCGGGGGCAGAGCAGTTCTTC. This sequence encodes CASSLSPSGAEQFF.

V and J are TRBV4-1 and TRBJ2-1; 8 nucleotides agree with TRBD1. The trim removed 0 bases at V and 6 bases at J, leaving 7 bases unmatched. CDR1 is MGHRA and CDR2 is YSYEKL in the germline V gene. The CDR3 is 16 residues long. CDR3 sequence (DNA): TGCGCCAGCAGCCAAGAGACCGGGACAGGTACCAATGAGCAGTTCTTC. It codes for CASSQETGTGTNEQFF.

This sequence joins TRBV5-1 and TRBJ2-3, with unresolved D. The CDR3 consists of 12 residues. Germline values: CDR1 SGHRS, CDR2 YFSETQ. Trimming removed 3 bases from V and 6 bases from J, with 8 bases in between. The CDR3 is CASSYTADTQYF. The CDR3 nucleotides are TGCGCCAGCAGCTACACTGCCGATACGCAGTATTTT.

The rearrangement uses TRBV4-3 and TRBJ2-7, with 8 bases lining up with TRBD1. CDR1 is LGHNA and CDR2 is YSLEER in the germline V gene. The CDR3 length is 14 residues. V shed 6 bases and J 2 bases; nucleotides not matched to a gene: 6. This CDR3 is CASSRGTGAYEQYF. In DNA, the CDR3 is TGCGCCAGCAGTCGAGGGACAGGTGCCTACGAGCAGTACTTC.